This entry lists 9 T cell receptor beta chains sequenced from one sample in a study of PD-1 blockade in classical Hodgkin lymphoma. Every single patient, without exception, relapsed after autologous stem cell transplantation, and brentuximab vedotin exposure varied. Repertoires were generated with immunoSEQ multiplex PCR, while TCRdb's copy carries only in-frame clones and drops some. Of under 110,000 clones listed, around 89% were seen once; the top ten hold more than 6.5%. Sequenced here: peripheral blood mononuclear cells (PBMCs), sampled before the second cycle of nivolumab. The receptors shown here come from a human donor with classical Hodgkin lymphoma.

The chain joins TRBV20-1 to TRBJ1-4; D unclear. The CDR3 length is 11 residues. Germline loops: CDR1 DFQATT, CDR2 SNEGSKA (reference sequence). Here the CDR3 DNA reads TGCAGCGGCCATAAAGGGGAAAAACTGTTTTTT. It codes for CSGHKGEKLFF.

The chain joins TRBV5-3 to TRBJ1-2; no firm D call. TRBV5-3 is flagged as an ORF with uncertain function. The V gene lost 1 base and the J gene lost 4 bases, with 11 bases spanning the gap. CDR3 length: 14 amino acids. In DNA, the CDR3 is TGTGCCAGAAGCTTGAGAGAGGACGGCTATGGCTACACCTTC. This encodes CARSLREDGYGYTF.

The chain has TRBV27 and TRBJ1-1, with a possible D match to TRBD1 (6 bases). CDR3 length equals 12 residues. Germline V gene data show CDR1 as MNHEY and CDR2 as SMNVEV (reference sequence). Trimming cost V 4 bases and J 8 bases, with 11 bases left between them. This chain's CDR3 is CASSYSQGEAFF. In nucleotides, the CDR3 is TGTGCCAGCAGTTACTCCCAGGGGGAAGCTTTCTTT.

CDR3 nucleotide sequence: TGTGCCAGCAGCTCGGGACTGAAAACAGATACGCAGTATTTT. Translating gives CASSSGLKTDTQYF. The rearrangement links TRBV7-9 to TRBJ2-3, with a weak D call TRBD2 (6 bases). Trimming removed 4 bases at V and 3 bases at J, with 11 bases between. CDR3 length equals 14 residues. CDR1 is SEHNR, CDR2 FQNEAQ, per germline (reference sequence).

The CDR3 loop reads CASTQHGGQGFLLRLLSGYTF. CDR3 in DNA: TGTGCCAGCACCCAACACGGGGGGCAGGGCTTTCTATTGAGGCTTCTGAGTGGGTACACCTTC. The chain carries TRBV27 and TRBJ1-2; perhaps TRBD1 as D (6 bases). The CDR3 has 21 residues. Germline values: CDR1 MNHEY, CDR2 SMNVEV (reference sequence). V was pared by 7 bases and J by 11 bases, with 44 bases between.

This chain uses TRBV20-1 with TRBJ1-5, with D unresolved. The CDR3 is 11 residues long. Trimming shortened V by 0 bases and J by 10 bases, and 7 bases separated the two germline ends. Germline V gene lookup returns CDR1 DFQATT and CDR2 SNEGSKA (reference sequence). Here the CDR3 reads CSARDSLPQHF. CDR3 nucleotide sequence: TGCAGTGCTAGAGATTCACTACCCCAGCATTTT.

V is TRBV7-6 and J is TRBJ1-1; perhaps TRBD1 as D (6 bases). In germline, CDR1 is SGHVS, CDR2 FNYEAQ. Trimming shortened V by 2 bases and J by 0 bases, and 13 bases separated the two germline ends. The CDR3 is 16 amino acids. This CDR3 reads CASSLSTRGMNTEAFF. CDR3 coding DNA: TGTGCCAGCAGCTTATCCACCAGGGGAATGAACACTGAAGCTTTCTTT.

The chain is built from TRBV7-8 and TRBJ2-7; 8 bases match TRBD1. The CDR3 totals 15 residues. CDR1 and CDR2 (germline): SGHVS, FQNEAQ. The V segment lost 5 bases and the J segment 0 bases; nucleotides outside the gene matches: 6. CDR3 bases: TGTGCCAGCAGCCTAACAGGGGGAATCTCCTACGAGCAGTACTTC. It is translated as CASSLTGGISYEQYF. The variable domain in full, completed from reference TRBV7-8 and TRBJ2-7, reads GAGVSQSPRYKVAKRGQDVALRCDPISGHVSLFWYQQALGQGPEFLTYFQNEAQLDKSGLPSDRFFAERPEGSVSTLKIQRTQQEDSAVYLCASSLTGGISYEQYFGPGTRLTVT.

The chain recombines TRBV28 with TRBJ2-2, with D tentatively TRBD1 (5 bases). Trimming left V 5 bases short and J 0 bases short, with 31 bases between. This CDR3 has 22 amino acids. CDR1 MDHEN and CDR2 SYDVKM come from the germline V gene. This chain's CDR3 is CASSIQAARQHGRGANTGELFF. Here the CDR3 DNA reads TGTGCCAGCAGTATCCAGGCGGCCCGACAGCATGGGCGTGGGGCGAACACCGGGGAGCTGTTTTTT.